This paragraph reports one T cell receptor (beta chain). Its cognate antigen is unknown. V was shortened by 0 bases and J by 3 bases, with 4 bases between the two germline ends. The CDR3 is 13 amino acids. Germline CDR1 reads SGHDT; CDR2 reads YYEEEE. This specimen comes from a study of long-term antiretroviral therapy in people with HIV. The wider study: Collection of the earliest samples took place about a decade ahead of the 2015 immediate-ART recommendation.

Study-wide results and caveats: Clonotypes expanded prior to ART showed repertoire dominance at all sampled time points.

Run at survey level, the immunoSEQ assay was version v3.0. The method was immunoSEQ multiplex PCR; TCRdb's version includes in-frame clones alone and lacks a portion of them. The profile shows 25,000 to 30,000 clones, around 87% of them singletons. Sequences were derived from unsorted PBMCs, sampled around 2.6 years after starting antiretroviral therapy. This chain joins TRBV5-6 and TRBJ1-5; D is unclear. The receptor's source is a man aged 40-49 years with HIV. CDR3 sequence: CASSLGVNQPQHF. The CDR3 nucleotides are TGTGCCAGCAGCTTGGGAGTCAATCAGCCCCAGCATTTT.